A selection of T cell receptor beta chains follows, all from one sample in a study of regulatory T cells in long-lasting Graves disease. Using its own MiXCR run on the multiplex PCR reads, TCRdb lists one record per CDR3 protein. The sample comprises roughly 430,000 distinct CDR3 sequences, roughly 15% of which are singletons, and about 10% rests with the top ten. These records were also assigned to another study, of T cells in Graves' hyperthyroidism and ophthalmopathy.

The starting material was peripheral blood mononuclear cells (PBMCs), obtained at new diagnosis, from a patient treated with antithyroid drugs. These receptors all stem from a woman under 40 with Graves disease. CDR3s leave out the opening cysteine and the closing phenylalanine or tryptophan. D genes are given only for firm matches.

>TRBD1|10|TRBV30|TRBJ1-1
AWARGVTEAF
>.|12|TRBV27|TRBJ1-6
ASSFTVPTSPLH
>.|13|TRBV28|TRBJ2-3
ASSLERIGTDTQY
>.|12|TRBV5-1|TRBJ1-1
ASSLDWAGTEAF
>TRBD1|15|TRBV6-5|TRBJ1-2
VSSSPTQGANDYGYT
>TRBD1|12|TRBV28|TRBJ1-1
ASGQQGAHTEAF
>.|13|TRBV6-1|TRBJ1-2
ASTARQQANYGYT
>.|10|TRBV6-2/TRBV6-3|TRBJ1-4
ASSRVNEKLF
>TRBD1|13|TRBV5-1|TRBJ1-2
ASSMTGTGGYGYT
>TRBD2|13|TRBV18|TRBJ2-1
ASSPPGPAGNEQF
>.|13|TRBV15|TRBJ2-1
ATSRVTTSYNEQF
>TRBD1|13|TRBV20-1|TRBJ1-2
SASLTGDPNYGYT
>.|13|TRBV4-2|TRBJ2-7
ASSQTSGITYEQY
>.|15|TRBV27|TRBJ2-1
ASSLGVIAVTPNEQF
>TRBD2|13|TRBV6-1|TRBJ2-1
ASSEGLAYPGRQF
>TRBD1|13|TRBV9|TRBJ2-3
ASSAGGIGTDTQY
>.|11|TRBV28|TRBJ1-1
ASSSRDGREAF
>.|14|TRBV6-2/TRBV6-3|TRBJ2-5
ASRLRGRTPRETQY
>TRBD2|13|TRBV28|TRBJ2-1
ASSFTGRGNNEQF
>.|11|TRBV2|TRBJ2-1
ASRTQGWIEQF
>.|12|TRBV15|.
ATSGENPVETQY
>TRBD2|14|TRBV9|TRBJ2-3
ASSGGLAGGSDTQY
>TRBD1|13|TRBV6-1|TRBJ1-1
ASSAQQGLNTEAF
>.|12|TRBV7-8|TRBJ2-5
ASSLGGLLETQY
>TRBD2|12|TRBV12-3/TRBV12-4|TRBJ2-2
ASSPSGYTGELF
>.|12|TRBV30|TRBJ1-1
ACLIARENTEAF
>.|18|TRBV3-2|TRBJ1-1
ASSPRPHHRGLRMNTEAF
>TRBD2|11|TRBV28|TRBJ2-7
ASSLSGSDEQY
>.|12|TRBV9|TRBJ2-1
ASSVDAVINGQF
>TRBD1|14|TRBV2|TRBJ2-3
ASSEVSGTGPGTQY
>TRBD2|13|TRBV9|TRBJ2-2
ASRRLAGNTGELF
>TRBD1|13|TRBV20-1|TRBJ2-7
SARDYGTGVIEQY
>TRBD1|16|TRBV5-1|TRBJ2-2
ASSKLIRDREEDGELF
>TRBD1|13|TRBV19|TRBJ2-1
ASSGGQGPYNEQF
>TRBD2|15|TRBV20-1|TRBJ2-5
SARGGTSGGPQETQY
>.|12|TRBV3-1|TRBJ2-2
ASSPGFSTGELF
>TRBD2|14|TRBV2|TRBJ2-3
ASIILAGLPTDTQY
>.|16|TRBV2|TRBJ1-4
ASLGRTGRPATNEKLF
>.|12|TRBV3-1|TRBJ2-7
ASSQDRGRGEQY
>.|14|TRBV7-9|TRBJ1-2
ASSPSVSFGDYGYT
>.|12|TRBV18|TRBJ1-1
ASSPGLTNTEAF
>.|10|TRBV3-1|TRBJ2-3
ASSPVEDRLD